This entry lists 10 T cell receptor beta chains sequenced from one sample in a study of blood T cell repertoires in COVID-19. Using immunoSEQ multiplex PCR, the repertoire was profiled, and TCRdb retains in-frame clones only, with some absent. The data contain 200,000 to 250,000 clones, approximately 82% of them singletons. The sample taken for sequencing was peripheral blood. The receptors shown here come from a woman aged 80 or older with acute or convalescent COVID-19.

This chain links TRBV14 with TRBJ2-7; 9 bases fit TRBD1. V lost 4 bases to trimming and J lost 4 bases; unmatched junction nucleotides: 23. CDR1 and CDR2 from the germline V gene are SGHDN and FVKESK. CDR3 size: 20 residues. CDR3 residues: CASSPTPGQGTAQGLYEQYF. The CDR3 coding sequence is TGTGCCAGCAGCCCCACCCCGGGACAGGGAACAGCTCAAGGCCTTTACGAGCAGTACTTC.

This clone came up a few times. The rearrangement links TRBV5-4 to TRBJ2-7, with 10 bases fitting TRBD2. After removal of 5 bases from V and 3 bases from J, the junction contained 11 bases not matched to a gene. The germline gives CDR1 SGHNT, CDR2 YYREEE (reference sequence). The CDR3 is 16 amino acids. The DNA for the CDR3 is TGTGCCAGCAGTATAACCGGGACTAGCGCTATCTACGAGCAGTACTTC. The encoded protein is CASSITGTSAIYEQYF.

This clone was seen once. This chain uses TRBV5-1 with TRBJ1-2; 8 bases fit TRBD1. CDR3 length: 18 residues. Per germline, CDR1 SGHRS and CDR2 YFSETQ. J gave up 6 bases and V 4 bases, and 20 bases lay outside the gene matches. CDR3 residues: CASSPGIGQGGRGDGYTF. Written as DNA, the CDR3 is TGCGCCAGCAGCCCAGGTATCGGACAGGGAGGCAGAGGAGATGGCTACACCTTC.

The chain recombines TRBV4-3 with TRBJ2-2, with D possibly TRBD2 on 7 matching bases. Trimming shortened V by 0 bases and J by 1 base, and 12 bases separated the two germline ends. Germline V CDR1 and CDR2: LGHNA, YSLEER. The CDR3 is 17 amino acids. Here the CDR3 DNA reads TGCGCCAGCAGCCAAGAATGGGGGGGCCTGAACACCGGGGAGCTGTTTTTT. Translated, it gives CASSQEWGGLNTGELFF.

The chain joins TRBV28 to TRBJ2-3, with 9 nucleotides matching TRBD1. The CDR3 has 17 amino acids. Germline CDR1 MDHEN, CDR2 SYDVKM. The junction had 9 bases not matched to a gene; V was cut back by 5 bases and J by 0 bases. The CDR3 here is CASSGTGTGLSTDTQYF. CDR3 DNA sequence: TGTGCCAGCAGTGGGACCGGGACAGGGCTGAGCACAGATACGCAGTATTTT.

V is TRBV6-1 and J is TRBJ1-2; the match to TRBD1 covers 7 bases. Germline V CDR1 and CDR2: MNHNS, SASEGT. The CDR3 is made up of 13 amino acids. With 6 bases clipped from V and 7 bases from J, the junction kept 8 bases outside the gene matches. CDR3 nucleotide sequence: TGTGCCAGCAGGATAGAGGGGGCGCTTGGCTACACCTTC. Translating it yields CASRIEGALGYTF.

Turning to this clone: In the same sample, other DNA sequences code for this CDR3. The chain carries TRBV7-3 and TRBJ2-3, with D possibly being TRBD2 (5 bases). Trimming shortened V by 0 bases and J by 1 base, and 5 bases separated the two germline ends. Per germline, CDR1 SGHTA and CDR2 FQGTGA. The CDR3 spans 14 residues. The CDR3 sequence is CASSLTGGTDTQYF. CDR3 coding DNA: TGTGCCAGCAGCTTAACCGGGGGCACAGATACGCAGTATTTT.

The CDR3: CASSRDRRIYGYTF. The CDR3 coding sequence is TGTGCCAGCAGTAGGGACAGGAGAATCTATGGCTACACCTTC. This chain joins TRBV27 and TRBJ1-2, with TRBD1 identical over 8 bases. The CDR3 is made up of 14 amino acids. With 5 bases clipped from V and 4 bases from J, the junction kept 6 bases outside the gene matches. Germline lookup yields CDR1 MNHEY and CDR2 SMNVEV (reference sequence).

This clone was recorded a few times. The chain combines TRBV5-4 with TRBJ1-4; the D is unclear. The V gene's germline CDR1 is SGHNT and CDR2 YYREEE (reference sequence). Trimming pared 4 bases from V and 0 bases from J, leaving 10 bases between. The CDR3 runs 15 residues. The CDR3 is CASSVGGATNEKLFF. The CDR3 DNA reads TGTGCCAGCAGCGTCGGCGGCGCAACTAATGAAAAACTGTTTTTT.

In this sample, this clone turned up a few times. The genes are TRBV6-2 or TRBV6-3 and TRBJ1-6; weak D call: TRBD1 (6 bases). Germline V CDR1 and CDR2: MNHEY, SVGEGT. V gave up 2 bases and J gave up 5 bases, with 7 bases separating them. This CDR3 has 14 residues. In DNA form, the CDR3 reads TGTGCCAGCAGTTACGCAGGGGATAATTCACCCCTCCACTTT. Residues: CASSYAGDNSPLHF.